This T cell receptor beta chain comes out of a study of CD8 T cells in ankylosing spondylitis. Findings and caveats of the study: Matched synovial fluid from ankylosing spondylitis patients was reported to be enriched for disease-linked clones. Seemingly distinctive of ankylosing spondylitis blood was a TCR beta motif formed by eight highly homologous variants. A number of the motif variants had already been described in reactive arthritis synovial fluid and blood.

Libraries for TCR beta were made by quantitative 5'-RACE with molecular barcodes. TCRdb analysed the 5' RACE reads with MiXCR anew, one entry per CDR3 protein. The sample yields 180,000 or so distinct CDR3 sequences, roughly 10% seen once. Germline V gives CDR1 MGHDK, CDR2 SYGVNS. The CDR3 has 14 amino acids. V dropped 3 bases and J dropped 3 bases, with 9 bases sitting between them. This clonotype was observed many times. What it recognizes is unknown. Specimen: blood, either unsorted or a sorted T cell fraction (not recorded which). This TCR derives from a male donor with ankylosing spondylitis or in good health (not recorded which). The chain has TRBV25-1 and TRBJ2-1; maybe TRBD1 (7 bases). The CDR3 DNA reads TGTGCCAGCAGTGAGCAGGGGGGCTACAATGAGCAGTTCTTC. Protein sequence: CASSEQGGYNEQFF.